The rows below give T cell receptor beta chains drawn from one sample of a study of blood T cell repertoires in COVID-19. Assay: immunoSEQ multiplex PCR; the TCRdb copy retains only in-frame clones and omits some. The sample has 150,000 to 200,000 clones, around nine tenths seen once; the top ten hold 0.88%. The sample was peripheral blood. The receptors derive from a woman aged 18 to 35 who had recovered from COVID-19. The CDR3 runs from the conserved cysteine through the conserved F or W. Each record gives: clone size, J gene, V gene, D gene, CDR3 protein, CDR3 DNA. The D gene is left open where the match is weak. Only part of the rows carry a size: once, few, many, or a class if the clone is expanded.

>NA|TRBJ2-2|TRBV9|NA
CASTGTGSTNTGELFF
TGTGCCAGCACCGGAACGGGGTCCACGAACACCGGGGAGCTGTTTTTT
>NA|TRBJ1-5|TRBV6-5|NA
CASRRGGHSNQPQHF
TGTGCCAGCAGGCGGGGAGGGCATAGCAATCAGCCCCAGCATTTT
>NA|TRBJ2-5|TRBV23-1|NA
CARARGIQETQYF
TGCGCCAGGGCGCGGGGCATCCAAGAGACCCAGTACTTC
>NA|TRBJ1-1|TRBV19|NA
CASSPKRQNEAFF
TGTGCCAGTAGTCCCAAACGACAGAACGAAGCTTTCTTT
>NA|TRBJ1-1|TRBV19|TRBD1
CASSIGEQGAWDTEAFF
TGTGCCAGTAGTATAGGGGAACAGGGGGCCTGGGACACTGAAGCTTTCTTT
>NA|TRBJ2-3|TRBV7-2|NA
CASSLGHTDTQYF
TGTGCCAGCAGCTTGGGACACACAGATACGCAGTATTTT
>NA|TRBJ2-3|TRBV1|NA
CTSSQLAGVQDSTDTQYF
TGCACCAGCAGCCAACTAGCGGGGGTACAAGATAGCACAGATACGCAGTATTTT
>NA|TRBJ2-2|TRBV12-5|NA
CASGFFQGGNTGELFF
TGTGCTAGTGGTTTCTTCCAGGGGGGGAACACCGGGGAGCTGTTTTTT
>NA|TRBJ1-1|TRBV5-1|NA
CASSPSRIMNTEAFF
TGCGCCAGCAGCCCGTCGCGGATCATGAACACTGAAGCTTTCTTT
>NA|TRBJ1-2|TRBV6-5|NA
CASRRDLSNYGYTF
TGTGCCAGCAGGCGGGACCTATCTAACTATGGCTACACCTTC
>NA|TRBJ2-3|TRBV19|TRBD2
CASTSGSFGTDTQYF
TGTGCCAGTACTAGCGGGAGTTTTGGGACAGATACGCAGTATTTT
>NA|TRBJ1-6|TRBV7-2|NA
CASSLDSNSPLHF
TGTGCCAGCAGCTTGGACTCAAATTCACCCCTCCACTTT
>NA|TRBJ2-7|TRBV6-1|TRBD2
CASSTGGAYEQYF
TGTGCCAGCAGTACCGGGGGGGCCTACGAGCAGTACTTC
>NA|TRBJ1-4|TRBV7-2|NA
CASSPDRANEKLFF
TGTGCCAGCAGCCCGGACAGAGCCAATGAAAAACTGTTTTTT
>NA|TRBJ1-1|TRBV7-2|TRBD1
CASRTGSRGTEAFF
TGTGCCAGCAGGACAGGGTCCCGGGGGACTGAAGCTTTCTTT
>NA|TRBJ2-1|TRBV5-1|TRBD2
CASSLAGGGLRNEQFF
TGCGCCAGCAGCTTGGCCGGGGGAGGGTTGAGAAATGAGCAGTTCTTC
>NA|TRBJ1-5|TRBV5-1|NA
CASSLGGVSNQPQHF
TGCGCCAGCAGCCTGGGGGGCGTTAGCAATCAGCCCCAGCATTTT
>NA|TRBJ2-1|TRBV4-1|TRBD2
CASSHVGLAGENEQFF
TGCGCCAGCAGTCACGTCGGACTAGCGGGAGAAAATGAGCAGTTCTTC
>NA|TRBJ2-2|TRBV30|TRBD2
CAWSAGTIPLNTGELFF
TGTGCCTGGAGTGCGGGGACTATCCCCTTAAACACCGGGGAGCTGTTTTTT
>NA|TRBJ1-4|TRBV9|NA
CASSGGGSPNEKLFF
TGTGCCAGCAGCGGCGGAGGGTCCCCTAATGAAAAACTGTTTTTT
>NA|TRBJ1-3|TRBV27|NA
CASSSGRGNTIYF
TGTGCCAGCAGTTCCGGCAGGGGAAACACCATATATTTT
>NA|TRBJ2-7|TRBV3-1/TRBV3-2|NA
CASSQPGENYEQYF
TGTGCCAGCAGCCAACCCGGGGAGAATTACGAGCAGTACTTC
>NA|TRBJ2-3|TRBV5-1|NA
CASSLGGDTDTQYF
TGCGCCAGCAGCTTGGGGGGCGACACAGATACGCAGTATTTT
>NA|TRBJ2-5|TRBV19|TRBD2
CASSTSRTSIQETQYF
TGTGCCAGTAGCACCTCACGGACTAGCATACAAGAGACCCAGTACTTC
>few|TRBJ2-1|TRBV7-2|TRBD2
CASSLGLADYNEQFF
TGTGCCAGCAGCTTGGGACTAGCGGACTACAATGAGCAGTTCTTC
>NA|TRBJ2-5|TRBV7-2|TRBD1
CASSRDSSRQETQYF
TGTGCCAGCAGTCGGGACAGCTCAAGGCAGGAGACCCAGTACTTC
>NA|TRBJ2-1|TRBV5-1|TRBD2
CASSLGLAGGAYNEQFF
TGCGCCAGCAGCTTGGGACTAGCGGGAGGCGCCTACAATGAGCAGTTCTTC
>NA|TRBJ1-4|TRBV7-9|TRBD1
CASILGQGDEKLFF
TGTGCCAGCATCTTGGGACAGGGAGACGAAAAACTGTTTTTT